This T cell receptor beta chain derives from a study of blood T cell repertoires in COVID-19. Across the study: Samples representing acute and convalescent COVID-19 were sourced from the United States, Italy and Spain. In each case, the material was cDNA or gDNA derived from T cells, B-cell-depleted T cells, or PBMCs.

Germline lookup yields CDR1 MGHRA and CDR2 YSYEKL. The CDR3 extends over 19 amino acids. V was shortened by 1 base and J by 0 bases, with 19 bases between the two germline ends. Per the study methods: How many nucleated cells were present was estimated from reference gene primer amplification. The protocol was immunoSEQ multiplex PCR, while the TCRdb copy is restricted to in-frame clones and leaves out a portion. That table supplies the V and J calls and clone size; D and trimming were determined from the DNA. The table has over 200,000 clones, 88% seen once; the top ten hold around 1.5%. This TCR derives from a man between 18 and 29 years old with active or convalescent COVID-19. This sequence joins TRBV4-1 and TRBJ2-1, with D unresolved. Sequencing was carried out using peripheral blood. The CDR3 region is CASSQGKLPGVGSYNEQFF. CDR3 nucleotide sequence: TGCGCCAGCAGCCAAGGGAAACTACCCGGCGTGGGCTCCTACAATGAGCAGTTCTTC.